A single sample is the source of the 23 T cell receptor beta chains below, sequenced in a study of molecular identifiers for immune sequencing clone quantification. TCRdb ran MiXCR on the PCR reads and lists one entry per CDR3 protein. Found here are 250,000 to 350,000 distinct CDR3 sequences, about 20% of them singletons; the top ten hold 0.81%. Source material: naive CD8+ T cells from blood, with Jurkat cell RNA spiked in. Described subset: FACS-sorted CD8+CD4-CCR7+CD45RA+ naive T cells. These receptors were obtained from a human donor in good health. Some libraries in this study had Jurkat cell RNA spiked in.

This clonotype was seen many times. The V gene is TRBV4-1, the J gene TRBJ2-3, with a tentative D call TRBD2 (6 bases). V lost 0 bases, J lost 0 bases, and 13 bases lay in between. This CDR3 comprises 17 residues. Germline assignment: CDR1 MGHRA and CDR2 YSYEKL. The CDR3 DNA reads as TGCGCCAGCAGCCAAGACGTAAGCGGGTATAGCACAGATACGCAGTATTTT. Its protein product is CASSQDVSGYSTDTQYF.

In its sample, this clonotype was seen many times. V usage is TRBV28 and J usage is TRBJ2-5; a possible D gene is TRBD1 (6 bases). Germline values: CDR1 MDHEN, CDR2 SYDVKM. Trimming shortened V by 5 bases and J by 1 base, and 20 bases separated the two germline ends. CDR3 length: 17 residues. CDR3: CASSTWDNNPTQETQYF. The CDR3 nucleotides read TGTGCCAGCAGTACATGGGACAACAACCCGACCCAAGAGACCCAGTACTTC.

This clonotype was observed at least ten times. The chain couples TRBV5-6 to TRBJ2-5, with D possibly being TRBD1 (5 bases). Trimming stripped 0 bases from V and 7 bases from J, with 13 bases between. CDR1 and CDR2 (germline): SGHDT, YYEEEE. The CDR3 consists of 14 residues. The CDR3 reads CASSLEDIPGTQYF. CDR3 DNA sequence: TGTGCCAGCAGCTTGGAGGACATCCCAGGGACCCAGTACTTC.

The rearrangement uses TRBV7-9 and TRBJ1-1; 7 nucleotides agree with TRBD1. This CDR3 contains 16 residues. Germline V lookup: CDR1 SEHNR, CDR2 FQNEAQ (reference sequence). V shed 2 bases, J shed 0 bases, and the junction held 6 bases outside the gene matches. Here the CDR3 reads CASSLRDSGLNTEAFF. The CDR3 nucleotides are TGTGCCAGCAGCTTAAGGGACAGTGGGTTGAACACTGAAGCTTTCTTT. The full variable domain, its missing parts supplied by reference TRBV7-9 and TRBJ1-1, is DTGVSQNPRHKITKRGQNVTFRCDPISEHNRLYWYRQTLGQGPEFLTYFQNEAQLEKSRLLSDRFSAERPKGSFSTLEIQRTEQGDSAMYLCASSLRDSGLNTEAFFGQGTRLTVV.

This clonotype was seen repeatedly, ten times or more. This chain connects TRBV7-9 to TRBJ1-1; D is possibly TRBD1 (5 bases). V lost 5 bases and J 2 bases, leaving 15 bases between the germline ends. The germline V gene has CDR1 SEHNR and CDR2 FQNEAQ (reference sequence). The CDR3 totals 15 residues. CDR3 sequence: CASSPSSGGNTEAFF. CDR3 sequence (DNA): TGTGCCAGCAGCCCCTCGAGCGGGGGAAACACTGAAGCTTTCTTT.

This clonotype was detected only a few times. CDR3 coding DNA: TGCAGCGTTGCCGGGACGGTGAACACTGAAGCTTTCTTT. This encodes CSVAGTVNTEAFF. V usage is TRBV29-1 and J usage is TRBJ1-1, with D tentatively TRBD1 (5 bases). Looked up from germline, CDR1 is SQVTM and CDR2 is ANQGSEA. The CDR3 has 13 amino acids. Trimming removed 4 bases from V and 0 bases from J, with 9 bases in between.

This clonotype was recorded a few times. J is TRBJ2-3 and V is TRBV12-3 or TRBV12-4; 10 bases fit TRBD2. This CDR3 is built from 18 residues. With V trimmed by 3 bases and J by 3 bases, 12 bases remained unmatched. In nucleotides, the CDR3 is TGTGCCAGCAGTTTTCGCCTAACGGAGCGGGAGGGGACAGATACGCAGTATTTT. It yields the protein CASSFRLTEREGTDTQYF.

This clonotype came up many times. This chain links TRBV9 with TRBJ2-3; D remains unclear. V gave up 0 bases and J gave up 4 bases, with 12 bases separating them. This CDR3 has 15 amino acids. Germline loops: CDR1 SGDLS, CDR2 YYNGEE. CDR3: CASSVGPQSADTQYF. The CDR3 DNA sequence: TGTGCCAGCAGCGTAGGTCCCCAAAGCGCAGATACGCAGTATTTT.

This clonotype was seen repeatedly, ten times or more. The chain couples TRBV19 to TRBJ2-7; D possibly corresponds to TRBD1 (5 bases). CDR1 and CDR2 (germline): LNHDA, SQIVND (reference sequence). The CDR3 has 15 amino acids. Trimming stripped 5 bases from V and 0 bases from J, with 14 bases between. The CDR3 coding sequence is TGTGCCAGTAGTCCTGGTGGGGCGAGCTCCTACGAGCAGTACTTC. It yields the protein CASSPGGASSYEQYF.

This clonotype showed up many times. The chain combines TRBV20-1 with TRBJ2-1; D possibly corresponds to TRBD1 (5 bases). This CDR3 contains 14 residues. Trimming took 6 bases from V and 0 from J, leaving 12 bases between them. Germline V gene sequence: CDR1 DFQATT, CDR2 SNEGSKA (reference sequence). CDR3 loop: CSAQGQYSYNEQFF. Written as DNA, the CDR3 is TGCAGTGCCCAGGGCCAGTACTCCTACAATGAGCAGTTCTTC.

There are many counts of this clonotype. V gene TRBV6-2 or TRBV6-3 combines with J gene TRBJ1-5; D uncertain. CDR1 is MNHEY, CDR2 SVGEGT, per germline. This CDR3 contains 13 residues. V lost 6 bases, J lost 2 bases, and 8 bases lay in between. The chain's CDR3 is CASRDWGNQPQHF. DNA for the CDR3: TGTGCCAGCAGGGACTGGGGCAATCAGCCCCAGCATTTT.

The sample holds many counts of this clonotype. The rearrangement links TRBV29-1 to TRBJ2-5; D not certain. V was clipped by 3 bases and J by 2 bases, with 10 bases between them. Germline CDR1 SQVTM, CDR2 ANQGSEA. The CDR3 loop spans 13 amino acids. The CDR3 loop is CSVELPAQETQYF. The CDR3 DNA reads TGCAGCGTTGAGCTCCCAGCACAAGAGACCCAGTACTTC.

CDR3 bases: TGCGCCAGCAGCCAAGTGAGCCTAGCGGGAGGGAACTACGAGCAGTACTTC. Translated: CASSQVSLAGGNYEQYF. V gene TRBV4-3 combines with J gene TRBJ2-7; 12 positions match TRBD2. The CDR3 covers 17 residues. Per germline, CDR1 LGHNA and CDR2 YSLEER. The V and J ends lost 1 base and 3 bases, in that order; junction bases with no gene match: 7.

To note about this clonotype: This may be a read error, as it is one base from a much larger clone. The chain has TRBV19 and TRBJ1-6; 7 positions match TRBD1. The CDR3 covers 13 residues. In germline, CDR1 is LNHDA, CDR2 SQIVND (reference sequence). The CDR3 spells CATGQMPSSLLHF. The CDR3 DNA follows: TGTGCCACGGGACAGATGCCGTCTTCACTCCTCCACTTT.

This clonotype has ten or more counts. The chain joins TRBV7-9 to TRBJ2-2; 9 bases are a match to TRBD1. Trimming cost V 4 bases and J 5 bases; bases outside gene matches: 8. The CDR3 has 16 residues. The V gene's germline CDR1 is SEHNR and CDR2 FQNEAQ (reference sequence). CDR3 residues: CASSYEGTGRTGELFF. The CDR3 DNA follows: TGTGCCAGCAGCTACGAAGGGACAGGGAGGACCGGGGAGCTGTTTTTT.

At least ten counts were recorded for this clonotype. The rearrangement links TRBV7-9 to TRBJ1-2; D is perhaps TRBD1 (5 bases). Germline V gene lookup returns CDR1 SEHNR and CDR2 FQNEAQ (reference sequence). Between the trimmed V and J ends, which lost 1 base and 3 bases, there was a span of 6 bases. The CDR3 sequence is 13 residues long. In DNA form, the CDR3 reads TGTGCCAGCAGCTTAGAGGGGCACTATGGCTACACCTTC. Its protein is CASSLEGHYGYTF. Drawing the rest from reference TRBV7-9 and TRBJ1-2, the complete variable domain is DTGVSQNPRHKITKRGQNVTFRCDPISEHNRLYWYRQTLGQGPEFLTYFQNEAQLEKSRLLSDRFSAERPKGSFSTLEIQRTEQGDSAMYLCASSLEGHYGYTFGSGTRLTVV.

The CDR3: CASSNRALSSTDTQYF. The CDR3 nucleotides are TGTGCCAGCAGCAACCGCGCACTTTCTAGCACAGATACGCAGTATTTT. The gene calls are TRBV13 and TRBJ2-3; no clear D. V dropped 5 bases and J dropped 0 bases, with 15 bases sitting between them. The CDR3 sequence is 16 residues long. Germline V lookup: CDR1 PRHDT, CDR2 FYEKMQ (reference sequence).

Many counts were recorded for this clonotype. The V call is TRBV13, the J call TRBJ2-2; maybe TRBD1 (5 bases). The CDR3 covers 15 residues. Germline V gene sequence: CDR1 PRHDT, CDR2 FYEKMQ (reference sequence). Trimming removed 4 bases from V and 6 bases from J, with 15 bases in between. CDR3 nucleotide sequence: TGTGCCAGCAGCTCCCTTGGCAGGGTCCCCGGGGAGCTGTTTTTT. Its protein is CASSSLGRVPGELFF. The whole variable domain, filled in from reference TRBV13 and TRBJ2-2, reads AAGVIQSPRHLIKEKRETATLKCYPIPRHDTVYWYQQGPGQDPQFLISFYEKMQSDKGSIPDRFSAQQFSDYHSELNMSSLELGDSALYFCASSSLGRVPGELFFGEGSRLTVL.

This clonotype was seen repeatedly, ten times or more. V gene TRBV7-9 combines with J gene TRBJ2-3; maybe TRBD2 (6 bases). Trimming pared 5 bases from V and 0 bases from J, leaving 21 bases between. Germline V gene lookup returns CDR1 SEHNR and CDR2 FQNEAQ (reference sequence). This CDR3 comprises 18 residues. For the CDR3, the DNA is TGTGCCAGCAGCACCCGTTCCGGGACTCCTACTAGCACAGATACGCAGTATTTT. It is translated as CASSTRSGTPTSTDTQYF.

The chain employs TRBV13 and TRBJ1-1; D not resolved. The CDR3 is 12 amino acids. Trimming took 5 bases from V and 3 from J, leaving 7 bases between them. Germline-derived CDR1 and CDR2 are PRHDT and FYEKMQ (reference sequence). CDR3 nucleotide sequence: TGTGCCAGCAGCCAGAGGTACACTGAAGCTTTCTTT. It yields the protein CASSQRYTEAFF.

Concerning this clonotype: Since a much larger clone is just one base distant, this may be a read error. The chain joins TRBV9 to TRBJ2-5; weak D call: TRBD2 (6 bases). The CDR3 covers 14 residues. Germline V gene lookup returns CDR1 SGDLS and CDR2 YYNGEE. The CDR3 DNA is TGTGTCAGCAGCCCGGAGGTCGGGGGAGAGACCCAGTACTTC. Protein: CVSSPEVGGETQYF.

The table lists this clonotype with many counts. This rearrangement joins TRBV5-4 to TRBJ2-5, with D maybe TRBD2 (6 bases). This CDR3 comprises 15 residues. Germline CDR1 reads SGHNT; CDR2 reads YYREEE (reference sequence). V lost 4 bases and J 5 bases, leaving 18 bases between the germline ends. The CDR3 spells CASSPRDSRWETQYF. In DNA, the CDR3 is TGTGCCAGCAGCCCTCGGGACTCCCGATGGGAGACCCAGTACTTC. Variable domain in full (rest from reference TRBV5-4 and TRBJ2-5): ETGVTQSPTHLIKTRGQQVTLRCSSQSGHNTVSWYQQALGQGPQFIFQYYREEENGRGNFPPRFSGLQFPNYSSELNVNALELDDSALYLCASSPRDSRWETQYFGPGTRLLVL.

This clonotype has a count of ten or more. The V call is TRBV7-9, the J call TRBJ2-7; unclear D gene. Per germline, CDR1 SEHNR and CDR2 FQNEAQ (reference sequence). Trimming stripped 5 bases from V and 1 base from J, with 21 bases between. This CDR3 is built from 17 residues. The CDR3 DNA sequence: TGTGCCAGCAGCCCGATCCAATACACGACCCTATCCTACGAGCAGTACTTC. Translating gives CASSPIQYTTLSYEQYF.